The next 16 T cell receptor beta chains were all read from a single sample in a study of T cells expressing NK-cell markers. TCRdb re-analyzed the 5' RACE reads; it lists each CDR3 protein once, without DNA. The repertoire table contains about 400,000 distinct CDR3 sequences. The sequenced sample consisted of blood T cells: a sorted CD56 or NKG2C T cell subset, CD4+ or CD8+ T cells, or bulk PBMC T cells (not recorded which). The receptors shown here come from a woman in her forties or fifties in good health.

This chain uses TRBV29-1 with TRBJ2-3; TCRdb's D gene call, TRBD2, goes unchecked for lack of DNA. The CDR3 extends over 14 amino acids. Germline CDR1 and CDR2: SQVTM and ANQGSEA. This chain's CDR3 is CSTAGVGGTDTQYF.

V and J are TRBV5-1 and TRBJ2-7; there is no DNA to check the TCRdb D call of TRBD2. There are 16 residues in the CDR3. Germline V gene sequence: CDR1 SGHRS, CDR2 YFSETQ. The CDR3 protein is CASSSLAGRRRDEQYF.

This chain joins TRBV18 and TRBJ2-1; the TCRdb call, TRBD1, lacks DNA for checking. Germline values: CDR1 KGHSH, CDR2 LQKENI. The CDR3 contains 15 residues. CDR3: CASSPSDRGYNEQFF. Based on the CDR3 plus reference TRBV18 and TRBJ2-1, the full variable domain is NAGVMQNPRHLVRRRGQEARLRCSPMKGHSHVYWYRQLPEEGLKFMVYLQKENIIDESGMPKERFSAEFPKEGPSILRIQQVVRGDSAAYFCASSPSDRGYNEQFFGPGTRLTVL.

The chain couples TRBV6-5 to TRBJ2-7; as DNA is missing, the TRBD1 call by TCRdb cannot be tested. This CDR3 is 13 amino acids long. Germline V gene lookup returns CDR1 MNHEY and CDR2 SVGAGI. The CDR3 loop is CASHSGTGYEQYF.

The gene calls are TRBV5-1 and TRBJ1-5; without DNA, the TCRdb call of TRBD1 cannot be checked. CDR3 length: 15 residues. The germline V gene encodes CDR1 SGHRS and CDR2 YFSETQ. This CDR3 reads CASSLGQGGNQPQHF.

The CDR3 protein is CASSLSRSLGQFF. This sequence joins TRBV5-1 and TRBJ2-1. The CDR3 has 13 residues. Germline V gene lookup returns CDR1 SGHRS and CDR2 YFSETQ.

The chain uses TRBV3-1 and TRBJ2-2; TCRdb proposes TRBD1, but this gene call is untestable without DNA. The CDR3 length is 14 residues. The germline gives CDR1 LGHDT, CDR2 YNNKEL (reference sequence). The CDR3 region is CASSDQGRTGELFF.

The chain links TRBV14 to TRBJ2-2; TCRdb calls TRBD2, which cannot be checked without DNA. The CDR3 has 16 residues. CDR1 is SGHDN, CDR2 FVKESK, per germline. This CDR3 reads CASSPPGLAGNGELFF.

The chain links TRBV7-2 to TRBJ2-1. The CDR3 has 12 amino acids. The germline V gene encodes CDR1 SGHTA and CDR2 FQGNSA. The CDR3 protein is CASSYTWYEQFF.

The chain uses TRBV20-1 and TRBJ2-2; lacking DNA, the TRBD1 call made by TCRdb goes unchecked. The CDR3 length is 14 residues. CDR1 is DFQATT and CDR2 is SNEGSKA in the germline V gene (reference sequence). Here the CDR3 reads CSAQSGRGAGELFF.

V usage is TRBV5-1 and J usage is TRBJ2-7. The germline gives CDR1 SGHRS, CDR2 YFSETQ. The CDR3 contains 13 residues. CDR3 in amino acids: CASSLARFYEQYF.

This chain links TRBV15 with TRBJ2-1; TCRdb selects TRBD1, and the lack of DNA leaves this call unchecked. The CDR3 extends over 15 amino acids. The germline V gene encodes CDR1 LNHNV and CDR2 YYDKDF (reference sequence). The CDR3 is CATSRTGTREDEQFF.

J is TRBJ2-1 and V is TRBV7-8; TCRdb names TRBD2, which stays unverified in the absence of DNA. Germline V lookup: CDR1 SGHVS, CDR2 FQNEAQ. The length of the CDR3 is 16 residues. This chain's CDR3 is CASSVTLGLAGDEQFF. Drawing the rest from reference TRBV7-8 and TRBJ2-1, the complete variable domain is GAGVSQSPRYKVAKRGQDVALRCDPISGHVSLFWYQQALGQGPEFLTYFQNEAQLDKSGLPSDRFFAERPEGSVSTLKIQRTQQEDSAVYLCASSVTLGLAGDEQFFGPGTRLTVL.

V gene TRBV24-1 combines with J gene TRBJ2-5; TCRdb designates TRBD2, a call that cannot be tested without DNA. The CDR3 consists of 17 residues. CDR1 and CDR2 (germline): KGHDR, SFDVKD. The CDR3 loop reads CATSDRLAGGNQETQYF.

The CDR3 spells CASSRDRAGEAQHF. V usage is TRBV12-3 or TRBV12-4 and J usage is TRBJ1-5; TCRdb calls TRBD1, which cannot be checked without DNA. This CDR3 has 14 residues.

The V call is TRBV12-3 or TRBV12-4, the J call TRBJ1-6; TCRdb proposes TRBD1, but this gene call is untestable without DNA. The CDR3 spans 14 residues. CDR3 sequence: CASRTGSNNSPLHF.